Following are 8 T cell receptor beta chains from one sample sequenced in a study of T cells in narcolepsy. The assay was immunoSEQ multiplex PCR, and TCRdb's table has in-frame clones only and misses some. The data show 25,000 to 35,000 clones, roughly 73% seen once. Sequencing input: CD45RA- memory CD4+ T cells from PBMCs. The receptors shown here come from a human donor with narcolepsy.

The chain carries TRBV11-3 and TRBJ2-2; D not resolved. This CDR3 region has 14 residues. Per germline, CDR1 SGHNT and CDR2 YENEEA. The V gene lost 2 bases and the J gene lost 6 bases, with 10 bases spanning the gap. DNA for the CDR3: TGTGCCAGCAGCTTATCTTGGAGCCCCGGGGAGCTGTTTTTT. This gives the protein CASSLSWSPGELFF.

In nucleotides, the CDR3 is TGTGCCAGCAGCGTCCGGGACAGGGGCGGCTACACCTTC. Its protein product is CASSVRDRGGYTF. The chain couples TRBV9 to TRBJ1-2; 10 positions agree with TRBD1. The CDR3 extends over 13 amino acids. J gave up 8 bases and V 2 bases, and 3 bases lay outside the gene matches. Germline CDR1 and CDR2: SGDLS and YYNGEE.

This chain uses TRBV7-6 with TRBJ2-5; 9 bases map to TRBD1. The CDR3 extends over 15 amino acids. The V gene end was trimmed by 4 bases and the J gene end by 4 bases; junction bases not matched to a gene: 7. Germline CDR1 and CDR2: SGHVS and FNYEAQ. The CDR3 is CASSSEPDRGETQYF. The DNA for the CDR3 is TGTGCCAGCAGCTCCGAGCCGGACAGGGGAGAGACCCAGTACTTC. Together with reference TRBV7-6 and TRBJ2-5, the CDR3 gives the full variable domain: GAGVSQSPRYKVTKRGQDVALRCDPISGHVSLYWYRQALGQGPEFLTYFNYEAQQDKSGLPNDRFSAERPEGSISTLTIQRTEQRDSAMYRCASSSEPDRGETQYFGPGTRLLVL.

Here the CDR3 DNA reads TGTGCCAGCAGTGAAATCTCTCGCTACGAGCAGTACTTC. Its translation: CASSEISRYEQYF. This chain uses TRBV6-1 with TRBJ2-7, with D hard to call. CDR3 length: 13 residues. V lost 2 bases, J lost 3 bases, and 8 bases lay in between. The germline V gene encodes CDR1 MNHNS and CDR2 SASEGT.

The rearrangement uses TRBV30 and TRBJ2-3; D perhaps matches TRBD2 (5 bases). The V and J ends lost 0 bases and 0 bases respectively, with 7 bases between them. The CDR3 runs 14 residues. Per the germline V gene, CDR1 is GTSNPN and CDR2 is SVGIG (reference sequence). The CDR3 region is CAWSVAVSTDTQYF. The CDR3 coding sequence is TGTGCCTGGAGTGTAGCGGTGAGCACAGATACGCAGTATTTT.

V and J are TRBV5-1 and TRBJ2-1, with 11 bases that match TRBD1. From germline, CDR1 is SGHRS and CDR2 YFSETQ. V lost 2 bases and J lost 8; bases outside the gene matches: 9. The CDR3 loop spans 16 amino acids. The CDR3 DNA reads as TGCGCCAGCAGCTTACACCCCGGACAGGGGGCCGATGAGCAGTTCTTC. Its translation is CASSLHPGQGADEQFF.

V and J are TRBV5-1 and TRBJ2-1; D not resolved. Germline CDR1 and CDR2: SGHRS and YFSETQ. Trimming took 3 bases from V and 6 from J, leaving 13 bases between them. The CDR3 has 14 residues. The CDR3 sequence is CASSWGQRVNEQFF. The CDR3 DNA follows: TGCGCCAGCAGCTGGGGTCAGCGAGTCAATGAGCAGTTCTTC.

The rearrangement uses TRBV6-5 and TRBJ1-1; D uncertain. The CDR3 covers 12 residues. Trimming took 0 bases from V and 11 from J, leaving 10 bases between them. In germline, CDR1 is MNHEY, CDR2 SVGAGI. The CDR3 coding sequence is TGTGCCAGCAGTTACTCTAAAGGTCTCGCTTTCTTT. It specifies CASSYSKGLAFF.